Each of the 23 T cell receptor beta chains below was sequenced from the same sample in a study of T cells after yellow fever vaccination. From the 5' RACE reads, TCRdb called clonotypes with MiXCR, one entry per CDR3 protein. The data hold under 700,000 distinct CDR3 sequences, with around 17% observed a single time. The input for sequencing was PBMCs, taken about 5 days after the first yellow fever vaccination. These receptors originate from a young man who received the YFV17D yellow fever vaccine.

This clonotype occurred a few times. The chain recombines TRBV12-3 or TRBV12-4 with TRBJ1-1, with D unresolved. The V gene lost 5 bases and the J gene lost 11 bases, with 18 bases spanning the gap. CDR3 length: 13 amino acids. As DNA, the CDR3 is TGTGCCAGCAGTATAAGGCCTCTAGGGCGGGCTTTCTTT. This gives the protein CASSIRPLGRAFF.

This clonotype has at least ten counts. V and J are TRBV12-3 or TRBV12-4 and TRBJ2-1, with a weak D call TRBD2 (6 bases). V lost 4 bases and J 2 bases, leaving 9 bases between the germline ends. The CDR3 extends over 14 amino acids. The CDR3 bases are TGTGCCAGCAGTTACCCTAGCGCCTACAATGAGCAGTTCTTC. Its translation: CASSYPSAYNEQFF.

This clonotype was detected many times. The chain links TRBV20-1 to TRBJ2-1; 7 nucleotides match TRBD2. V dropped 0 bases and J dropped 9; count of bases not matched to a gene: 5. Germline V gene lookup returns CDR1 DFQATT and CDR2 SNEGSKA (reference sequence). The CDR3 extends over 13 amino acids. The CDR3 spells CSARDPWGGEQFF. The DNA for the CDR3 is TGCAGTGCTAGAGACCCATGGGGGGGTGAGCAGTTCTTC.

This clonotype has more than one count but fewer than ten. V is TRBV11-2 and J is TRBJ2-2; possibly TRBD1 or TRBD2 for D (5 bases each). The V end was cut by 6 bases, the J end by 1 base, with 15 bases between. The CDR3 sequence is 16 residues long. The germline V gene has CDR1 SGHAT and CDR2 FQNNGV. The CDR3 region has the DNA TGTGCCAGCAGAAGCCCGGGACGGAAGAACACCGGGGAGCTGTTTTTT. It translates to CASRSPGRKNTGELFF.

This clonotype turned up a few times. The chain links TRBV6-2 or TRBV6-3 to TRBJ2-1; weak D call: TRBD1 (6 bases). CDR3 length: 13 residues. Trimming took 10 bases from V and 6 from J, leaving 16 bases between them. Germline-derived CDR1 and CDR2 are MNHEY and SVGEGT. CDR3 sequence: CATRNRASNEQFF. CDR3 sequence (DNA): TGTGCCACCAGAAACAGGGCATCCAATGAGCAGTTCTTC.

The chain employs TRBV2 and TRBJ2-1; 9 bases map to TRBD2. The CDR3 has 14 amino acids. After removal of 8 bases from V and 6 bases from J, the junction contained 8 bases not matched to a gene. Germline CDR1 and CDR2: SNHLY and FYNNEI. Written as DNA, the CDR3 is TGTGCCAGCCGCACAACTAGCGGGTTCAATGAGCAGTTCTTC. Translating it yields CASRTTSGFNEQFF.

At least ten counts were recorded for this clonotype. This chain joins TRBV7-3 and TRBJ2-1; D is unclear. CDR3 length: 18 amino acids. V was trimmed by 5 bases and J by 2 bases, leaving 22 bases between them. CDR1 is SGHTA and CDR2 is FQGTGA in the germline V gene. The CDR3 DNA reads as TGTGCCAGCAGCCCCAAAGGTCGCCAGGCCGCTACCTACAATGAGCAGTTCTTC. Amino acids: CASSPKGRQAATYNEQFF.

Concerning this clonotype itself: The junction departs from the called germline gene at one end, perhaps through a read error. This chain uses TRBV5-4 with TRBJ2-1, with D possibly matching TRBD1 (6 bases). This CDR3 contains 14 residues. Germline CDR1 SGHNT, CDR2 YYREEE (reference sequence). The CDR3 DNA follows: TGTGCCAGCAGCCCGAGGCTGGGGGCCAATGAGCAGATCTTC. Encoded protein: CASSPRLGANEQIF.

The chain links TRBV2 to TRBJ2-5; D is possibly TRBD1 (5 bases). Trimming removed 3 bases at V and 7 bases at J, with 18 bases between. CDR3 length: 15 residues. CDR1 is SNHLY and CDR2 is FYNNEI in the germline V gene. CDR3: CASSDSSYRWGTQYF. Here the CDR3 DNA reads TGTGCCAGCAGTGATAGTTCGTACAGGTGGGGGACCCAGTACTTC.

This clonotype has ten or more counts. V and J are TRBV11-2 and TRBJ2-2; 9 nucleotides agree with TRBD1. The V gene end was trimmed by 3 bases and the J gene end by 3 bases; junction bases not matched to a gene: 14. Germline V gene data show CDR1 as SGHAT and CDR2 as FQNNGV. The CDR3 contains 19 residues. The CDR3 DNA is TGTGCCAGCAGCTTTTCCATATACAGGGGGCGCGTGTACACCGGGGAGCTGTTTTTT. Amino acid sequence: CASSFSIYRGRVYTGELFF. The whole variable domain, remainder taken from reference TRBV11-2 and TRBJ2-2, is EAGVAQSPRYKIIEKRQSVAFWCNPISGHATLYWYQQILGQGPKLLIQFQNNGVVDDSQLPKDRFSAERLKGVDSTLKIQPAKLEDSAVYLCASSFSIYRGRVYTGELFFGEGSRLTVL.

This clonotype was counted only a few times. The chain uses TRBV4-1 and TRBJ2-5; D is possibly TRBD2 (7 bases). CDR3 length: 16 amino acids. Germline V CDR1 and CDR2: MGHRA, YSYEKL. V was trimmed by 0 bases and J by 2 bases, leaving 13 bases between them. CDR3 bases: TGCGCCAGCAGCCAAGATTCACAGGGAGGGCAAGAGACCCAGTACTTC. Its translation is CASSQDSQGGQETQYF.

This clonotype was counted only a few times. The chain combines TRBV18 with TRBJ2-3; D may be TRBD1 or TRBD2 (5 bases each). Trimming removed 2 bases from V and 1 base from J, with 7 bases in between. Germline lookup yields CDR1 KGHSH and CDR2 LQKENI. The CDR3 consists of 14 residues. For the CDR3, the DNA is TGTGCCAGCTCACCAGGGACCCGCACAGATACGCAGTATTTT. This translates into CASSPGTRTDTQYF.

This chain links TRBV6-6 with TRBJ2-7; D not certain. The CDR3 runs to 11 residues. The germline V gene encodes CDR1 MNHNY and CDR2 SVGAGI (reference sequence). The V gene lost 0 bases and the J gene lost 5 bases, with 2 bases spanning the gap. Here the CDR3 reads CASSYSNEQYV. CDR3 sequence (DNA): TGTGCCAGCAGTTACTCGAACGAGCAGTACGTC.

The chain employs TRBV10-3 and TRBJ1-1; 7 bases match TRBD1. The germline gives CDR1 ENHRY, CDR2 SYGVKD. V was pared by 8 bases and J by 1 base, with 7 bases of the junction left unmatched. The CDR3 contains 14 residues. The CDR3 region is CAIGGGGTNTEAFF. The CDR3 bases are TGTGCCATCGGGGGAGGGGGCACGAACACTGAAGCTTTCTTT.

This chain uses TRBV7-2 with TRBJ1-1; no reliable D call. V was clipped by 1 base and J by 6 bases, with 6 bases between them. This CDR3 has 12 residues. Per germline, CDR1 SGHTA and CDR2 FQGNSA. The CDR3 is CASSLGMPEAFF. The CDR3 nucleotides are TGTGCCAGCAGCTTAGGGATGCCTGAAGCTTTCTTT.

This clonotype was seen only a few times. The chain employs TRBV9 and TRBJ2-5; D unresolved. Trimming removed 2 bases at V and 1 base at J, with 6 bases between. The CDR3 loop spans 13 amino acids. The germline gives CDR1 SGDLS, CDR2 YYNGEE. CDR3 region: CASSVRFQETQYF. The CDR3 bases are TGTGCCAGCAGCGTGAGGTTCCAAGAGACCCAGTACTTC.

The sample holds a few counts of this clonotype. The chain recombines TRBV12-3 or TRBV12-4 with TRBJ2-3; a possible D gene is TRBD2 (5 bases). The CDR3 extends over 15 amino acids. V shed 7 bases and J shed 1 base, with 15 bases lying between them. The CDR3 reads CASTARQEGTDTQYF. CDR3 bases: TGTGCCAGCACCGCCCGGCAGGAGGGCACAGATACGCAGTATTTT.

This clonotype was picked up a small number of times. The CDR3 loop is CAITRELNSPLHF. DNA of the CDR3: TGTGCCATCACTCGGGAGCTTAATTCACCCCTCCACTTT. The chain couples TRBV10-3 to TRBJ1-6, with D hard to call. The CDR3 is 13 amino acids. Germline CDR1 and CDR2: ENHRY and SYGVKD. Trimming left V 7 bases short and J 6 bases short, with 10 bases between.

This clonotype was found a few times. The J gene is TRBJ2-7, the V gene TRBV7-9; maybe TRBD2 (6 bases). V lost 1 base and J lost 3, with 19 bases in between. This CDR3 spans 17 amino acids. The germline V gene has CDR1 SEHNR and CDR2 FQNEAQ (reference sequence). CDR3: CASSLVRWRDDHYEQYF. Written as DNA, the CDR3 is TGTGCCAGCAGCTTAGTAAGATGGCGGGACGATCACTACGAGCAGTACTTC.

V is TRBV3-1 and J is TRBJ1-1; unclear D gene. Germline V gene sequence: CDR1 LGHDT, CDR2 YNNKEL (reference sequence). Trimming left V 2 bases short and J 6 bases short, with 10 bases between. CDR3 size: 13 residues. The CDR3 nucleotides read TGTGCCAGCAGCCAACTGGAAGGAGCTGAAGCTTTCTTT. It translates to CASSQLEGAEAFF.

This clonotype was counted only a few times. The genes are TRBV7-6 and TRBJ2-3, with 9 bases that match TRBD2. CDR3 size: 16 residues. V lost 5 bases, J lost 3 bases, and 9 bases stayed unmatched. CDR1 is SGHVS and CDR2 is FNYEAQ in the germline V gene. For the CDR3, the DNA is TGTGCCAGCAGCCACGCGACTAGCGGCAGTACAGATACGCAGTATTTT. Translation gives CASSHATSGSTDTQYF.

This clonotype was seen more than once but under ten times. The chain has TRBV11-1 and TRBJ1-3; TRBD1 matches at 10 bases. The V gene end was trimmed by 4 bases and the J gene end by 0 bases; junction bases not matched to a gene: 18. This CDR3 contains 21 residues. In germline, CDR1 is SGHAT, CDR2 FQDESV (reference sequence). The CDR3, as DNA: TGTGCCAGCAGCTGGCCCTCTGGGACAGGGGATCGGCCTTCCTCTGGAAACACCATATATTTT. Encoded protein: CASSWPSGTGDRPSSGNTIYF.

This clonotype was seen at least ten times. The chain recombines TRBV6-1 with TRBJ2-2; possibly TRBD1 for D (6 bases). With 4 bases removed from V and 4 bases from J, the gap between germline ends came to 13 bases. The CDR3 has 15 residues. In germline, CDR1 is MNHNS, CDR2 SASEGT. CDR3 sequence reads: CASSGQGRSTGELFF. In nucleotides, the CDR3 is TGTGCCAGCAGTGGGCAGGGGCGGAGCACCGGGGAGCTGTTTTTT.